The rows below give T cell receptor beta chains drawn from one sample of a study of T cells after yellow fever vaccination. TCRdb reprocessed the 5' RACE reads via MiXCR and lists one record per CDR3 protein. Of hundreds of thousands of distinct CDR3 sequences listed, approximately 3.8% are singletons. The sequenced sample was PBMCs, obtained on the day of the yellow fever booster vaccination. The receptors were gathered from a man between 18 and 29 years old who received the YFV17D yellow fever vaccine. CDR3s include the opening cysteine and the closing phenylalanine or tryptophan. A D gene is named only where the DNA matches it firmly. For some rows the clone size is stated as once, few or many, or as a class when expanded; others skip it.

CDR3 | DNA | J | size | D | V
CSAFTGTGGSTGELFF | TGCAGTGCTTTCACCGGGACAGGGGGTTCCACCGGGGAGCTGTTTTTT | TRBJ2-2 | many | TRBD1 | TRBV20-1
CSARTGTSSYEQYF | TGCAGTGCTAGAACCGGGACTAGCTCCTACGAGCAGTACTTC | TRBJ2-7 | - | TRBD2 | TRBV20-1
CASSLALTGKETQYF | TGTGCCAGCAGTTTAGCGCTGACAGGGAAAGAGACCCAGTACTTC | TRBJ2-5 | many | TRBD1 | TRBV12-3/TRBV12-4
CSARGRGDLDTQYF | TGCAGTGCTAGGGGGCGGGGGGACCTGGATACGCAGTATTTT | TRBJ2-3 | - | TRBD2 | TRBV20-1
CATSDNLGGSGDTQYF | TGTGCCACCAGTGACAATCTAGGTGGGTCGGGAGATACGCAGTATTTT | TRBJ2-3 | many | - | TRBV24-1
CASSLMGRREEKLFF | TGTGCCAGCAGCCTGATGGGCCGGAGGGAGGAAAAACTGTTTTTT | TRBJ1-4 | few | - | TRBV5-5
CASSRVHNQPQHF | TGTGCCAGCAGCCGAGTACACAATCAGCCCCAGCATTTT | TRBJ1-5 | many | - | TRBV7-2
CASSPGSGGLPYEQYF | TGCGCCAGCAGCCCCGGATCGGGGGGCCTTCCCTACGAGCAGTACTTC | TRBJ2-7 | few | - | TRBV5-1
CASGTNQPQHF | TGTGCCAGCGGAACAAATCAGCCCCAGCATTTT | TRBJ1-5 | few | - | TRBV6-6
CASSLTAGGYNEQFF | TGTGCCAGCAGCTTAACTGCGGGGGGGTACAATGAGCAGTTCTTC | TRBJ2-1 | - | TRBD2 | TRBV7-3
CASSPLSADSYGYTF | TGTGCCAGCAGTCCGCTTTCGGCGGACAGCTATGGCTACACCTTC | TRBJ1-2 | many | - | TRBV9
CASSQTDTGELFF | TGCGCCAGCAGCCAAACCGATACCGGGGAGCTGTTTTTT | TRBJ2-2 | many | - | TRBV4-1
CASSLYRGIKNNEQFF | TGCGCCAGCAGCTTATATCGCGGGATCAAGAACAATGAGCAGTTCTTC | TRBJ2-1 | - | - | TRBV5-1
CASSQVNDEQFF | TGTGCCAGCAGCCAAGTTAACGATGAGCAGTTCTTC | TRBJ2-1 | many | - | TRBV3-1
CASSLAETSPDTQYF | TGCGCCAGCAGCTTGGCCGAAACTAGCCCAGATACGCAGTATTTT | TRBJ2-3 | many | - | TRBV5-1
CASSVGGATEAFF | TGTGCCAGCAGCGTCGGGGGGGCTACTGAAGCTTTCTTT | TRBJ1-1 | many | - | TRBV9
CASSTGTFMPQHF | TGTGCCAGTAGTACGGGGACATTCATGCCCCAGCATTTT | TRBJ1-5 | few | - | TRBV19
CSVVPGTSGNTIYF | TGCAGCGTTGTTCCAGGGACCTCTGGAAACACCATATATTTT | TRBJ1-3 | many | - | TRBV29-1
CASSQEPTGVTDTQYF | TGCGCCAGCAGCCAAGAACCGACAGGGGTTACAGATACGCAGTATTTT | TRBJ2-3 | many | TRBD1 | TRBV4-3
CASSLPGAAYGYTF | TGCGCCAGCAGCTTACCGGGGGCTGCATATGGCTACACCTTC | TRBJ1-2 | many | - | TRBV5-1
CASSLPQIYNEQFF | TGTGCCAGCAGCTTACCCCAAATTTACAATGAGCAGTTCTTC | TRBJ2-1 | - | - | TRBV7-2
CASRTKGTGNTDTQYF | TGTGCCAGCAGAACTAAGGGGACAGGGAATACAGATACGCAGTATTTT | TRBJ2-3 | few | TRBD1 | TRBV6-2/TRBV6-3
CSARVFGQADEQFF | TGCAGTGCTAGAGTTTTTGGACAGGCGGATGAGCAGTTCTTC | TRBJ2-1 | many | TRBD1 | TRBV20-1
CASSLAGGFETQYF | TGTGCCAGCAGTTTAGCGGGGGGGTTTGAGACCCAGTACTTC | TRBJ2-5 | many | TRBD2 | TRBV5-4
CSANRPGSDTDTQYF | TGCAGTGCTAATCGCCCAGGTAGCGACACAGATACGCAGTATTTT | TRBJ2-3 | many | - | TRBV20-1
CASSLGAGGTDEQFF | TGCGCCAGCAGCTTGGGGGCAGGGGGGACAGATGAGCAGTTCTTC | TRBJ2-1 | many | - | TRBV5-1
CSARDGTAKGYTF | TGCAGTGCTAGAGATGGGACGGCGAAAGGCTACACCTTC | TRBJ1-2 | few | - | TRBV20-1
CASRRGATEAFF | TGTGCCAGCAGAAGGGGGGCCACTGAAGCTTTCTTT | TRBJ1-1 | many | - | TRBV6-5
CASNPRPGTNEKLFF | TGTGCCAGCAACCCGCGTCCCGGGACAAATGAAAAACTGTTTTTT | TRBJ1-4 | many | - | TRBV7-2
CASSQEGGARGTDTQYF | TGCGCCAGCAGCCAAGAGGGGGGGGCGAGAGGCACAGATACGCAGTATTTT | TRBJ2-3 | many | - | TRBV4-1
CASSPPAGWGETEANEQFF | TGTGCCAGCTCACCCCCGGCAGGTTGGGGGGAAACAGAGGCCAATGAGCAGTTCTTC | TRBJ2-1 | - | - | TRBV18
CASSLTRVPYEQYF | TGTGCCAGCAGCCTAACCCGGGTCCCCTACGAGCAGTACTTC | TRBJ2-7 | few | - | TRBV13
CASSVQTRGVTEAFF | TGCGCCAGCAGCGTCCAGACAAGGGGGGTCACTGAAGCTTTCTTT | TRBJ1-1 | few | - | TRBV5-1
CASSGGAGNTQYF | TGCGCCAGCAGCGGGGGGGCCGGGAATACGCAGTATTTT | TRBJ2-3 | - | - | TRBV5-1
CASTLYGYTF | TGTGCCAGCACCCTCTATGGCTACACCTTC | TRBJ1-2 | - | - | TRBV6-5
CASSVGLITDTQYF | TGTGCCAGCAGTGTGGGACTTATCACAGATACGCAGTATTTT | TRBJ2-3 | few | - | TRBV12-3/TRBV12-4
CSVLAHGTGDEKLFF | TGCAGCGTTCTAGCCCACGGGACAGGGGATGAAAAACTGTTTTTT | TRBJ1-4 | many | TRBD1 | TRBV29-1
CSAQRPLAGHVEQFF | TGCAGTGCTCAGAGGCCACTAGCGGGGCATGTGGAGCAGTTCTTC | TRBJ2-1 | many | TRBD2 | TRBV20-1
CASTRLPGTWSGANVLTF | TGTGCCAGTACCCGATTACCAGGGACGTGGTCTGGGGCCAACGTCCTGACTTTC | TRBJ2-6 | - | - | TRBV19
CASSLGLAGGFQFSYNEQFF | TGTGCCAGCAGCTTGGGACTAGCGGGGGGGTTTCAGTTTTCCTACAATGAGCAGTTCTTC | TRBJ2-1 | - | TRBD2 | TRBV5-4
CASILDGATGELFF | TGTGCCAGCATCTTGGACGGAGCCACCGGGGAGCTGTTTTTT | TRBJ2-2 | - | - | TRBV28
CASSPQGRSYGEQYF | TGTGCCAGCAGTCCACAGGGGAGATCCTACGGGGAGCAGTACTTC | TRBJ2-7 | many | TRBD1 | TRBV2
CASRGGANVLTF | TGTGCCAGCAGAGGAGGGGCCAACGTCCTGACTTTC | TRBJ2-6 | few | - | TRBV12-3/TRBV12-4
CASSVQIMPNTGELFF | TGTGCCAGCAGCGTACAAATCATGCCGAACACCGGGGAGCTGTTTTTT | TRBJ2-2 | many | - | TRBV9
CASSPRVSGAGQEQFF | TGCGCCAGCAGTCCTCGGGTTAGCGGGGCCGGTCAGGAGCAGTTCTTC | TRBJ2-1 | many | TRBD2 | TRBV4-1
CSAAAGLNSPLHF | TGCAGTGCTGCCGCAGGCTTGAATTCACCCCTCCACTTT | TRBJ1-6 | many | - | TRBV20-1
CASSLGQLMNTGELFF | TGCGCCAGCAGCTTGGGACAATTGATGAACACCGGGGAGCTGTTTTTT | TRBJ2-2 | few | - | TRBV5-1
CASSFLSWVTSGVNNEQFF | TGCGCCAGCAGCTTTCTTTCGTGGGTGACTAGCGGGGTAAACAATGAGCAGTTCTTC | TRBJ2-1 | few | TRBD2 | TRBV5-1
CASSPLGGRNTEAFF | TGTGCCAGCAGTCCTCTGGGGGGCAGGAACACTGAAGCTTTCTTT | TRBJ1-1 | many | - | TRBV12-3/TRBV12-4
CAPGRDTGELFF | TGTGCCCCAGGCAGAGACACCGGGGAGCTGTTTTTT | TRBJ2-2 | many | - | TRBV7-9
CSVEARLETQYF | TGCAGCGTTGAAGCCAGGCTAGAGACCCAGTACTTC | TRBJ2-5 | few | - | TRBV29-1
CASSSAPGLLNTGELFF | TGTGCCAGCAGTTCCGCCCCAGGCCTCCTAAACACCGGGGAGCTGTTTTTT | TRBJ2-2 | many | - | TRBV28
CASSNTGVGSTEAFF | TGTGCCAGCAGCAACACAGGGGTTGGGTCAACTGAAGCTTTCTTT | TRBJ1-1 | many | TRBD1 | TRBV7-9
CASTPRDLYTDTQYF | TGCGCCAGCACCCCCCGGGACTTATACACAGATACGCAGTATTTT | TRBJ2-3 | - | - | TRBV5-1
CSARDILGQGRAQPQHF | TGCAGTGCTAGAGACATCCTCGGACAGGGCAGGGCTCAGCCCCAGCATTTT | TRBJ1-5 | - | TRBD1 | TRBV20-1
CSVDGQGGTEAFF | TGCAGCGTTGACGGACAGGGGGGCACTGAAGCTTTCTTT | TRBJ1-1 | - | TRBD1 | TRBV29-1
CASSLDYKNTEAFF | TGTGCCAGCAGTTTAGACTACAAGAACACTGAAGCTTTCTTT | TRBJ1-1 | few | - | TRBV12-3/TRBV12-4
CAISESRRQEPNEKLFF | TGTGCCATCAGTGAGTCCCGTAGACAGGAACCTAATGAAAAACTGTTTTTT | TRBJ1-4 | many | - | TRBV10-3